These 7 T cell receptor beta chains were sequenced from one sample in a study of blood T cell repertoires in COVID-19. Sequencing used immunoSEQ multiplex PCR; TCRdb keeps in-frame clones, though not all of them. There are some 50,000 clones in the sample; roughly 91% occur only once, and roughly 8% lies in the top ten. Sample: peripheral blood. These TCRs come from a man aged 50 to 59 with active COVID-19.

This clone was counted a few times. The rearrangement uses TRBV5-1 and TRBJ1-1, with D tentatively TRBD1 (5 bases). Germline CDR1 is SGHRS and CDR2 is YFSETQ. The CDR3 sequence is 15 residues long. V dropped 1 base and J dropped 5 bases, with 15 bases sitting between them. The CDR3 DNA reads TGCGCCAGCAGCTTGTCGGGCAGGGTAGAAACTGAAGCTTTCTTT. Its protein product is CASSLSGRVETEAFF.

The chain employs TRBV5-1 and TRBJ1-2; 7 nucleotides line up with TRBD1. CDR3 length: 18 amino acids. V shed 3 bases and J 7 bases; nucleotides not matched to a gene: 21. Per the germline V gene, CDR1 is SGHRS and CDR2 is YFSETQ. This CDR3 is CASSSMAGRQGDWGGYTF. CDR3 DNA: TGCGCCAGCAGCTCGATGGCTGGGCGGCAGGGGGATTGGGGTGGCTACACCTTC.

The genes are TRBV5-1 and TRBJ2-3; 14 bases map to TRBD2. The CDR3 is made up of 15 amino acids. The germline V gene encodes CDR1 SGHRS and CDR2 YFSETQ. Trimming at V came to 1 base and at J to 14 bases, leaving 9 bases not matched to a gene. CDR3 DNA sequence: TGCGCCAGCAGCTTGCTGACTAGCGGGGGGGCGGAATTGTATTTT. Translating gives CASSLLTSGGAELYF.

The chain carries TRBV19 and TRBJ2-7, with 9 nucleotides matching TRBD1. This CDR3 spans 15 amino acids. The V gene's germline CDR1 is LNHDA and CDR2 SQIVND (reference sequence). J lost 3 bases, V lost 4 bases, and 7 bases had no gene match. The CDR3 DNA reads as TGTGCCAGTAGTACGGACGGGACAGGGCTCTACGAGCAGTACTTC. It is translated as CASSTDGTGLYEQYF.

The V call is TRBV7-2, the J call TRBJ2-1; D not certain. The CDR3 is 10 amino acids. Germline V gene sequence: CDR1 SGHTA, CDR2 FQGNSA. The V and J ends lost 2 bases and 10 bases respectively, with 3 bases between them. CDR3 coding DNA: TGTGCCAGCAGCTTAAGCGAGCAGTTCTTC. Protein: CASSLSEQFF. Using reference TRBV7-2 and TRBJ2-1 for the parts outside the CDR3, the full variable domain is GAGVSQSPSNKVTEKGKDVELRCDPISGHTALYWYRQSLGQGLEFLIYFQGNSAPDKSGLPSDRFSAERTGGSVSTLTIQRTQQEDSAVYLCASSLSEQFFGPGTRLTVL.

The CDR3 reads CASSQDLRTSGEKLFF. For the CDR3, the DNA is TGCGCCAGCAGCCAAGATCTAAGAACGTCGGGTGAAAAACTGTTTTTT. The chain has TRBV4-3 and TRBJ1-4; D is ambiguous. The CDR3 totals 16 residues. The V gene lost 0 bases and the J gene lost 7 bases, with 15 bases spanning the gap. CDR1 is LGHNA and CDR2 is YSLEER in the germline V gene.

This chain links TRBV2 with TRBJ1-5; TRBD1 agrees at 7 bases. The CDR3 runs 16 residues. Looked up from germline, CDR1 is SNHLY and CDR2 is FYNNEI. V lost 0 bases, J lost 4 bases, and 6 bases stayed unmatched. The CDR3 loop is CASSEAPTGANQPQHF. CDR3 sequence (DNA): TGTGCCAGCAGTGAAGCGCCCACAGGGGCAAATCAGCCCCAGCATTTT.